Presented here are 8 T cell receptor beta chains from one specimen sequenced in a study of blood T cell repertoires in COVID-19. Libraries were prepared by immunoSEQ multiplex PCR; TCRdb keeps only in-frame clonotypes and omits some of them. The sample has some 160,000 clones; around 90% are singletons. The material sequenced was peripheral blood. Source of these receptors: a man aged 60 to 75 with acute or convalescent COVID-19.

A word on this clone: Different DNA sequences within this sample yield the same CDR3. This chain joins TRBV11-2 and TRBJ2-7, with 11 bases fitting TRBD1. Germline values: CDR1 SGHAT, CDR2 FQNNGV. With 5 bases clipped from V and 7 bases from J, the junction kept 4 bases outside the gene matches. The CDR3 runs 13 residues. DNA for the CDR3: TGTGCCAGCAGCCCCGGGACAGGGGGGGAGCAGTACTTC. Protein: CASSPGTGGEQYF. Full variable domain (rest looked up from reference TRBV11-2 and TRBJ2-7): EAGVAQSPRYKIIEKRQSVAFWCNPISGHATLYWYQQILGQGPKLLIQFQNNGVVDDSQLPKDRFSAERLKGVDSTLKIQPAKLEDSAVYLCASSPGTGGEQYFGPGTRLTVT.

The CDR3 coding sequence is TGCGCCAGCAGCCTATTACGATCAGATACGCAGTATTTT. Translating it yields CASSLLRSDTQYF. This chain links TRBV5-1 with TRBJ2-3; the D is unclear. CDR1 is SGHRS and CDR2 is YFSETQ in the germline V gene. V lost 4 bases, J lost 4 bases, and 10 bases lay in between. The CDR3 extends over 13 amino acids. Full variable domain (remainder filled in from reference TRBV5-1 and TRBJ2-3): KAGVTQTPRYLIKTRGQQVTLSCSPISGHRSVSWYQQTPGQGLQFLFEYFSETQRNKGNFPGRFSGRQFSNSRSEMNVSTLELGDSALYLCASSLLRSDTQYFGPGTRLTVL.

V is TRBV28 and J is TRBJ1-1; no reliable D call. Germline V lookup: CDR1 MDHEN, CDR2 SYDVKM. The CDR3 spans 15 residues. V was shortened by 5 bases and J by 1 base, with 14 bases between the two germline ends. CDR3 in DNA: TGTGCCAGCAGTCTAAGCGGGTTAGCGAACACTGAAGCTTTCTTT. Translating it yields CASSLSGLANTEAFF.

CDR3 in amino acids: CASSITGSYGYTF. The DNA of the CDR3 is TGCGCCAGCAGCATTACAGGGTCCTATGGCTACACCTTC. This sequence joins TRBV5-1 and TRBJ1-2; D is possibly TRBD1 (6 bases). Germline V CDR1 and CDR2: SGHRS, YFSETQ. V was clipped by 4 bases and J by 4 bases, with 11 bases between them. The CDR3 spans 13 residues.

This chain links TRBV11-2 with TRBJ2-1, with 7 bases aligning to TRBD1. V shed 5 bases and J 0 bases; nucleotides not matched to a gene: 4. Germline V gene data show CDR1 as SGHAT and CDR2 as FQNNGV. The CDR3 extends over 15 amino acids. CDR3 DNA sequence: TGTGCCAGCAGCCGAACAGGGGTCTCCTACAATGAGCAGTTCTTC. Its translation is CASSRTGVSYNEQFF.

This chain uses TRBV6-5 with TRBJ1-1; TRBD1 might be the D (6 bases). CDR1 MNHEY and CDR2 SVGAGI come from the germline V gene. The CDR3 extends over 12 amino acids. Trimming removed 5 bases at V and 5 bases at J, with 9 bases between. The CDR3 DNA is TGTGCCAGCAGTAAACAGGGTACTGAAGCTTTCTTT. Translating gives CASSKQGTEAFF.

This rearrangement joins TRBV7-2 to TRBJ2-5, with 11 bases identical to TRBD1. CDR3 length: 14 amino acids. Germline loops: CDR1 SGHTA, CDR2 FQGNSA. Unmatched junction bases numbered 5, after V lost 7 bases and J lost 4 bases. CDR3 sequence reads: CASTPGQGGETQYF. CDR3 sequence (DNA): TGTGCCAGCACCCCGGGACAGGGGGGAGAGACCCAGTACTTC.

The chain uses TRBV5-8 and TRBJ2-3, with a tentative D call TRBD1 (5 bases). Germline V gene sequence: CDR1 SGHTS, CDR2 YDEGEE. With 4 bases removed from V and 1 base from J, the gap between germline ends came to 10 bases. The CDR3 runs 14 residues. The CDR3 DNA reads as TGTGCCAGCAGCGGTATACAGGGCACAGATACGCAGTATTTT. Translating it yields CASSGIQGTDTQYF.